This T cell receptor beta chain was captured in a study of beta chain features in type 1 diabetes (dated by TCRdb to the late 2010s). About the full investigation: No differences in mean age, gender distribution, total cell number or subset yield were found between patients and healthy donors. In the study, TCRB repertoires of sorted circulating CD4+ T cell subsets from recently diagnosed type 1 diabetes patients were compared with those of matched healthy donors. Regulatory and stem cell-like memory subsets were obtained from only 8 patients and roughly 8 healthy donors, while naive and central memory subsets were obtained from all 30 or so donors. A total of roughly 98,000,000 sorted cells were examined across all samples, and RNA yield correlated strongly with the number of cells per subset.

The CDR3 goes from the cysteine to the phenylalanine over 15 residues. The read is trimmed to its CDR3 DNA, 45 bases read in frame from base 1. V was cut back by 3 bases and J by 4 bases, leaving a gap of 12 bases between them. The germline V gene gives CDR1 as SGHVS and CDR2 as FNYEAQ. A remark on this clone: Its antigen is unknown. The input lacks base qualities; no much larger clone sits a single base away.

What the authors observed across the whole study: Sequencing cDNA rather than genomic DNA could over-represent highly expressing activated cells, although activation and CD3 levels did not differ between groups. A moderate but significant shortening of TCRB CDR3 length was observed in type 1 diabetes patients in all four CD4+ subsets. Because the HLA sub-analyses included only small numbers of individuals, any influence of HLA type on TCRB rearrangement was left unresolved. Shorter templates might be favored by PCR, yet because patient and control samples were amplified and corrected together, any such skew would affect both groups equally. Naive, central memory and regulatory TCRB repertoires appeared to be more similar among patients than among healthy donors. Fewer insertions and more nucleotide deletions at VDJ recombination sites were observed in patients with type 1 diabetes, implying thymic rearrangement abnormalities.

The entire amount of isolated RNA was reverse transcribed using the High Capacity cDNA Reverse Transcription Kit, so the sequenced TCRB transcripts were expressed ones. Deep immunoSEQ sequencing was performed on naive, central memory and regulatory T cell samples, with an average of around 3.5 million total reads per sample. Sorted cells were lysed in RLT buffer and RNA was extracted with DNase-treated RNeasy Micro or Mini kits, depending on cell number. To prevent cross-contamination, each cell subset was processed individually, whereas patient and healthy donor samples were processed jointly. The immunoSEQ multiplex PCR was used to amplify TCRB sequences from cDNA, generating 87-bp fragments that spanned the CDR3 region. Sequencing of the amplicons was performed on the Illumina HiSeq platform. In the original analysis: PCR bias was corrected computationally using synthetic template baselines, and reads within Hamming distance 2 were collapsed, with unmergeable singletons discarded. Reads were aligned against IMGT so that V, D and J genes, CDR3 length and insertions or deletions at six rearrangement sites could be assigned. Within each subset, clonotype counts were normalized to sorted cell number, after which true diversity and Gini coefficients were computed with the tcR R package. Repertoire sharing was quantified using the overlap coefficient calculated on TCRB nucleotide sequences. Out-of-frame TCRB sequences from naive cells were analyzed to stand in for the pre-selection repertoire. TCRdb limited this immuneACCESS table to in-frame rearrangements with V and J called. A share of clones is missing; checked studies link under half to unresolved V genes, and the rest is unexplained. Clonal size and the V and J genes are those of that table, whereas D and trimming came from the DNA. The sample table contains about 900,000 clones; only one count was recorded for roughly a sixth of them. 0.02% to 0.025% of the sample is in the top ten clones.

A single peripheral blood draw of around 100 mL on average was collected from each donor into heparinised tubes. A BD FACSAria II and a panel including CD45RO, CCR7, CD25, CD127, CD95 and CD27 were used to sort naive, central memory, regulatory and stem cell-like memory CD4+ T cells. All sorted populations exceeded 95% purity. PBMCs were separated immediately by Lymphoprep density gradient centrifugation and were stained directly, without being cultured. So that batch effects would be minimized, each experiment stained and sorted samples in pairs, pairing one healthy donor with one patient. The rearrangement joined TRBV7-6 to TRBJ2-2, with no confidently assigned D gene. The source of this sequence is a woman under 30 in good health. Sequencing was carried out using naive CD4+ T cells from blood. Explained via the paper, the cell subset or site label denotes: true naive CD4+ T cells. The CDR3: CASSLSSTGTGELFF. The nucleotide sequence is TGTGCCAGCAGCTTGTCGTCAACCGGCACCGGGGAGCTGTTTTTT.